This entry lists 15 T cell receptor beta chains sequenced from one sample in a study of blood T cell repertoires in COVID-19. The method was immunoSEQ multiplex PCR; TCRdb's version includes in-frame clones alone and lacks a portion of them. The table shows under 300,000 clones, with 65% to 90% occurring only once. The specimen was peripheral blood. The receptors were sampled from a human donor in a cohort sampled during active COVID-19.

J is TRBJ1-1 and V is TRBV9; 9 bases map to TRBD1. CDR1 and CDR2 (germline): SGDLS, YYNGEE. V shed 0 bases, J shed 10 bases, and the junction held 4 bases outside the gene matches. This CDR3 region has 13 residues. The CDR3 loop is CASSVEDRGTAFF. CDR3 DNA sequence: TGTGCCAGCAGCGTAGAAGACAGGGGGACAGCTTTCTTT.

V and J are TRBV28 and TRBJ2-7, with a tentative D call TRBD1 (6 bases). The CDR3 covers 17 residues. Germline V gene lookup returns CDR1 MDHEN and CDR2 SYDVKM. V was cut by 4 bases and J by 0 bases, with 19 bases left in between. The CDR3 region is CASSSSGTTRSSYEQYF. The DNA for the CDR3 is TGTGCCAGCAGTTCGTCCGGGACAACGAGAAGCTCCTACGAGCAGTACTTC.

This chain links TRBV23-1 with TRBJ2-1, with 8 bases aligning to TRBD2. TRBV23-1 is an open reading frame whose function is uncertain. CDR3 length equals 15 residues. Germline trimming cut 2 bases from V and 5 bases from J; bases unmatched to any gene: 5. The CDR3 bases are TGCGCCAGCAGTCAAGGCGGCGGGAGGAACAATGAGCAGTTCTTC. Its translation: CASSQGGGRNNEQFF.

V usage is TRBV20-1 and J usage is TRBJ1-4; 8 positions agree with TRBD1. The CDR3 spans 11 residues. The V gene's germline CDR1 is DFQATT and CDR2 SNEGSKA (reference sequence). The CDR3 bases are TGCGGGGGACAGGTGGCCGAAAAACTGTTTTTT. Translated, it gives CGGQVAEKLFF.

This clone appeared once. The rearrangement uses TRBV27 and TRBJ1-5, with D perhaps TRBD1 (5 bases). Germline V gene lookup returns CDR1 MNHEY and CDR2 SMNVEV (reference sequence). The length of the CDR3 is 20 residues. Between the trimmed V and J ends, which lost 8 bases and 1 base, there was a span of 30 bases. This CDR3 reads CASCALGGTRTTASNQPQHF. CDR3 nucleotides: TGTGCCAGCTGTGCCCTGGGGGGGACCAGGACTACAGCGAGCAATCAGCCCCAGCATTTT.

The chain employs TRBV10-3 and TRBJ2-1; maybe TRBD1 (5 bases). The germline V gene encodes CDR1 ENHRY and CDR2 SYGVKD. The CDR3 contains 17 residues. The V end lost 3 bases, the J end lost 1 base, and 16 bases lay between the germline ends. CDR3: CAISDPSGRDSYNEQFF. CDR3 nucleotide sequence: TGTGCCATCAGTGACCCTTCAGGCAGGGATTCCTACAATGAGCAGTTCTTC.

The chain couples TRBV15 to TRBJ1-2; D is uncertain. V was cut by 0 bases and J by 8 bases, with 13 bases left in between. The length of the CDR3 is 14 residues. Germline V gene sequence: CDR1 LNHNV, CDR2 YYDKDF (reference sequence). The CDR3 sequence is CATSRDGQLPGYTF. In DNA, the CDR3 is TGTGCCACCAGCAGAGATGGGCAGTTACCGGGCTACACCTTC.

The J gene is TRBJ2-7, the V gene TRBV19; a possible D gene is TRBD1 (6 bases). The CDR3 length is 13 residues. Germline V lookup: CDR1 LNHDA, CDR2 SQIVND (reference sequence). Trimming cost V 3 bases and J 1 base, with 7 bases left between them. CDR3 nucleotides: TGTGCCAGTAGTATTGGACAGTCCTACGAGCAGTACTTC. Protein: CASSIGQSYEQYF.

As concerns this clone: Other nucleotide sequences from this sample produce the same CDR3. This chain connects TRBV7-3 to TRBJ1-1; 10 bases match TRBD1. V shed 6 bases and J 4 bases; nucleotides not matched to a gene: 5. Germline CDR1 and CDR2: SGHTA and FQGTGA. CDR3 length equals 14 residues. In DNA form, the CDR3 reads TGTGCCAGCAGTTCTCGGACAGGGGGCACTGAAGCTTTCTTT. Translated: CASSSRTGGTEAFF.

This chain joins TRBV29-1 and TRBJ1-3, with 7 bases identical to TRBD1. The CDR3 sequence is 15 residues long. Per the germline V gene, CDR1 is SQVTM and CDR2 is ANQGSEA. Trimming removed 4 bases from V and 0 bases from J; junction bases left unmatched: 6. In DNA form, the CDR3 reads TGCAGCGTTGCAGGGACAGCCCTCTCTGGAAACACCATATATTTT. It encodes CSVAGTALSGNTIYF.

The table lists this clone with a few counts. This rearrangement joins TRBV7-9 to TRBJ2-7; the D gene is possibly TRBD2 (5 bases). The V and J ends lost 5 bases and 3 bases respectively, with 17 bases between them. Germline V gene lookup returns CDR1 SEHNR and CDR2 FQNEAQ (reference sequence). This CDR3 has 15 residues. The DNA of the CDR3 is TGTGCCAGCAGCCCCTCCCTGATAAGCGGCTACGAGCAGTACTTC. Translating it yields CASSPSLISGYEQYF.

The chain has TRBV4-3 and TRBJ2-1; D gene unclear. The CDR3 is made up of 14 amino acids. CDR1 and CDR2 (germline): LGHNA, YSLEER. V lost 1 base and J 8 bases, leaving 12 bases between the germline ends. The CDR3 bases are TGCGCCAGCAGCCAAGTTTCCCTCCGGTATGAGCAGTTCTTC. Amino acid sequence: CASSQVSLRYEQFF.

The rearrangement joins TRBV5-6 to TRBJ2-1, with D perhaps matching TRBD2 (6 bases). The CDR3 runs to 13 residues. Germline V gene lookup returns CDR1 SGHDT and CDR2 YYEEEE. Deletions cut 2 bases from V and 14 bases from J, with 17 bases between. CDR3 amino acids: CASSFTEAGKEFF. CDR3 nucleotide sequence: TGTGCCAGCAGCTTTACGGAAGCGGGCAAAGAGTTCTTC.

The chain employs TRBV5-1 and TRBJ2-5; 12 bases are a match to TRBD2. Trimming at V came to 4 bases and at J to 4 bases, leaving 8 bases not matched to a gene. The CDR3 is made up of 16 amino acids. Looked up from germline, CDR1 is SGHRS and CDR2 is YFSETQ. The CDR3 protein is CASSPRLAGVSETQYF. The DNA of the CDR3 is TGCGCCAGCAGCCCGAGACTAGCGGGAGTATCAGAGACCCAGTACTTC. Based on the CDR3 plus reference TRBV5-1 and TRBJ2-5, the full variable domain is KAGVTQTPRYLIKTRGQQVTLSCSPISGHRSVSWYQQTPGQGLQFLFEYFSETQRNKGNFPGRFSGRQFSNSRSEMNVSTLELGDSALYLCASSPRLAGVSETQYFGPGTRLLVL.

The rearrangement links TRBV27 to TRBJ2-3; D is possibly TRBD1 (5 bases). CDR3 length equals 16 residues. Germline V gives CDR1 MNHEY, CDR2 SMNVEV (reference sequence). The V and J ends lost 8 bases and 2 bases respectively, with 20 bases between them. CDR3 in amino acids: CASRFGAASYTDTQYF. CDR3 nucleotide sequence: TGTGCCAGCCGATTTGGGGCTGCCTCCTACACAGATACGCAGTATTTT.